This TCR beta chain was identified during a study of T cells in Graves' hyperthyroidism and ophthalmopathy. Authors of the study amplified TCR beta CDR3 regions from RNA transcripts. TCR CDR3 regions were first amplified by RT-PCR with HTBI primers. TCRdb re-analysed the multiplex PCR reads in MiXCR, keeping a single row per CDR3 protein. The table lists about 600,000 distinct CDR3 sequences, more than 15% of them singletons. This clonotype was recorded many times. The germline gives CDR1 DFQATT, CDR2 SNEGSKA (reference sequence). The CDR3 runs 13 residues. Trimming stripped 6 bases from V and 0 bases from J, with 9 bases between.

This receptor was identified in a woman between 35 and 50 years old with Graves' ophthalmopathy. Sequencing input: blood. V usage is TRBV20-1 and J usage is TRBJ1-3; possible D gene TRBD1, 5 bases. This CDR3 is CSARGLSGNTIYF. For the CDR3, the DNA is TGCAGTGCAAGGGGACTCTCTGGAAACACCATATATTTT.